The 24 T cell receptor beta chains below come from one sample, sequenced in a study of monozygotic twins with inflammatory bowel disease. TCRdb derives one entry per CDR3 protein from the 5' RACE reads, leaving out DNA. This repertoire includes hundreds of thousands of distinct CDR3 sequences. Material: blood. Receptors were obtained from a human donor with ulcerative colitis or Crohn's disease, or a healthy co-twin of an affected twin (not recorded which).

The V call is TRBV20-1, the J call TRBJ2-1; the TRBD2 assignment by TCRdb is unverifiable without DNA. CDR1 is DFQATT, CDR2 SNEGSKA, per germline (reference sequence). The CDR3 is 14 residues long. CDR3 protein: CSAGLAGGYNEQFF.

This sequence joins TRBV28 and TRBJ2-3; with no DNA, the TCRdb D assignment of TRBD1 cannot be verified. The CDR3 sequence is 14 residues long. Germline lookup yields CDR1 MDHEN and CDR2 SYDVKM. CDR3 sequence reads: CASSTGGGTDTQYF. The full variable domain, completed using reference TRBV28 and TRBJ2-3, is DVKVTQSSRYLVKRTGEKVFLECVQDMDHENMFWYRQDPGLGLRLIYFSYDVKMKEKGDIPEGYSVSREKKERFSLILESASTNQTSMYLCASSTGGGTDTQYFGPGTRLTVL.

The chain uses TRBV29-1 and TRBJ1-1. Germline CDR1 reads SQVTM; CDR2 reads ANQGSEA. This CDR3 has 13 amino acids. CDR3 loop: CSVEPGGYTEAFF.

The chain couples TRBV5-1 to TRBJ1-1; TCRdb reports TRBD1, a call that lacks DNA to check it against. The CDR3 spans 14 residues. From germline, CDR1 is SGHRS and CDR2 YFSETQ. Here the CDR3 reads CASSLRGVDTEAFF.

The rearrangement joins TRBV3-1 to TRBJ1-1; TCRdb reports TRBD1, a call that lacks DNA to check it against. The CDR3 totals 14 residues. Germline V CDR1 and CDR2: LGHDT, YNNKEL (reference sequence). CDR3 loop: CASSQGQGGTEAFF. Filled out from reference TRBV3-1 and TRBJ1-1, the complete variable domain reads DTAVSQTPKYLVTQMGNDKSIKCEQNLGHDTMYWYKQDSKKFLKIMFSYNNKELIINETVPNRFSPKSPDKAHLNLHINSLELGDSAVYFCASSQGQGGTEAFFGQGTRLTVV.

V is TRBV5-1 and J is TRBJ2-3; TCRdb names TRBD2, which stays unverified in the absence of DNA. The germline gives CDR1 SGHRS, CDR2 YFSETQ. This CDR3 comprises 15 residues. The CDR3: CASSLGTSNPDTQYF.

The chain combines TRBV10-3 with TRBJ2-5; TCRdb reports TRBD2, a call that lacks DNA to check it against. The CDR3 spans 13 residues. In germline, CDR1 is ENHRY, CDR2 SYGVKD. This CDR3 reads CAISSGLEETQYF.

The chain's CDR3 is CASSLIRLGSGYTF. V usage is TRBV7-2 and J usage is TRBJ1-2. The CDR3 covers 14 residues. CDR1 is SGHTA, CDR2 FQGNSA, per germline.

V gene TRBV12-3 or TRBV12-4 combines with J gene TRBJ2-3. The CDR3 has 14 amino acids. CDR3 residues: CASSEPPSTDTQYF.

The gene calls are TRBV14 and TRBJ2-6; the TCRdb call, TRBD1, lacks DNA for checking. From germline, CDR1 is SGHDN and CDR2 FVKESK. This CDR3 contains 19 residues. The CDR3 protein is CASSPLQATVSSGANVLTF.

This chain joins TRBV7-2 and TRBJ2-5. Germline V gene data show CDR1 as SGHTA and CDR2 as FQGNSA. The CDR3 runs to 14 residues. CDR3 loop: CASSLGSGKETQYF.

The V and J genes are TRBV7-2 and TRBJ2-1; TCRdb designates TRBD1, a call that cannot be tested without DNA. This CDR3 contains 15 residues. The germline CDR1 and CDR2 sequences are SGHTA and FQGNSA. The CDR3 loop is CASSPTGTGFYEQFF.

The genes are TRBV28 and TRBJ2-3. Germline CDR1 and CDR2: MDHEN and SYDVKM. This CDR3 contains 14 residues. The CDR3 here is CASSSRLKGDTQYF.

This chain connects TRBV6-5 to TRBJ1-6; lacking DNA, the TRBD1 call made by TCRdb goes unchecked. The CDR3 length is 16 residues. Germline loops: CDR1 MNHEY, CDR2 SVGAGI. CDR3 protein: CASSYRLARGGSPLHF.

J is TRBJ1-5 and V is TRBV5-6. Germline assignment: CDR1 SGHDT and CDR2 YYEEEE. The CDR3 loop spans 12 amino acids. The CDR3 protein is CASSYDNQPQHF.

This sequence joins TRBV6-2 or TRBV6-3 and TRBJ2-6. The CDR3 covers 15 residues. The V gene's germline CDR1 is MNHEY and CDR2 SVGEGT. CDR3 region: CASSHPSSGVNVLTF.

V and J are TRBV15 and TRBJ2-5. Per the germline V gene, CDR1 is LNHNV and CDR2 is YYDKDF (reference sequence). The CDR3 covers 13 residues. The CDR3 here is CATSRDLEETQYF.

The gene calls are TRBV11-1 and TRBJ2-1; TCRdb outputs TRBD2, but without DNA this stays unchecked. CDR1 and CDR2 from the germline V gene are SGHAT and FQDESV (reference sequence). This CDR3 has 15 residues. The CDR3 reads CASSLSTGDYNEQFF.

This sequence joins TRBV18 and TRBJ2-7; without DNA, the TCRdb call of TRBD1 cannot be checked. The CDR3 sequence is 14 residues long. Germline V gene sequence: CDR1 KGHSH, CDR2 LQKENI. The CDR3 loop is CASSADRGQYEQYF.

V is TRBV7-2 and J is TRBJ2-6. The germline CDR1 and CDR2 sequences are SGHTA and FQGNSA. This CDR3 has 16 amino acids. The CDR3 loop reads CASKGFGRSGANVLTF.

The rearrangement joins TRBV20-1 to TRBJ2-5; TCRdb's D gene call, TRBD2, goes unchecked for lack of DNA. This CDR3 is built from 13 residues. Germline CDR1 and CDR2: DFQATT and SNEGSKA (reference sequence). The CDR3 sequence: CSASFSGSETQYF.

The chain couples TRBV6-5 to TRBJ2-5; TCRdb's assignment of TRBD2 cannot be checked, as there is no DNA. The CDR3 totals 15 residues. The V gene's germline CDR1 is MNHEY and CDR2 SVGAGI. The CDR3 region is CASSYSYGSGAAQYF.

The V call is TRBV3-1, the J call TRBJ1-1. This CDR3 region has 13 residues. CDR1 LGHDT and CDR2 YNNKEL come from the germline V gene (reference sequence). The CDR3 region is CASSQGRSTEAFF.

This chain's CDR3 is CASSLGDGEQYF. The gene calls are TRBV7-6 and TRBJ2-7. Germline V lookup: CDR1 SGHVS, CDR2 FNYEAQ. The CDR3 is 12 amino acids.